Listed here are 32 T cell receptor beta chains from one sample, sequenced in a study of blood T cell repertoires in COVID-19. TCRdb keeps only in-frame clones here, not all; method: immunoSEQ multiplex PCR. The table has around 46,000 clones, approximately 83% seen once. The specimen sequenced was peripheral blood. The receptors here all came from a human donor in a cohort sampled during active COVID-19. The donor label of this sample is uncertain.

This sequence joins TRBV5-5 and TRBJ2-3; tentatively, D is TRBD2 (6 bases). CDR1 is SGHKS, CDR2 YYEKEE, per germline (reference sequence). CDR3 size: 17 residues. V lost 4 bases to trimming and J lost 7 bases, with 25 bases between them. This chain's CDR3 is CASSPGIVQGRGNTQYF. The CDR3 nucleotides are TGTGCCAGCAGCCCCGGTATAGTTCAGGGCCGCGGGAATACGCAGTATTTT.

The chain is built from TRBV30 and TRBJ1-1, with a tentative D call TRBD1 (6 bases). The CDR3 loop spans 13 amino acids. Germline-derived CDR1 and CDR2 are GTSNPN and SVGIG (reference sequence). Trimming took off 2 bases at V and 1 base at J, with 8 bases between the two ends. The CDR3 DNA reads as TGTGCCTGGAGTACAGGGCGGAACACTGAAGCTTTCTTT. Amino acid sequence: CAWSTGRNTEAFF.

The rearrangement links TRBV7-2 to TRBJ2-7; D is perhaps TRBD1 (6 bases). The CDR3 runs to 14 residues. Germline V gene data show CDR1 as SGHTA and CDR2 as FQGNSA. With 6 bases removed from V and 5 bases from J, the gap between germline ends came to 17 bases. The CDR3 coding sequence is TGTGCCAGCAGTCTAGGGGGTCAGACCCACGAGCAGTACTTC. Encoded protein: CASSLGGQTHEQYF. Supplemented by reference TRBV7-2 and TRBJ2-7, the full variable domain reads GAGVSQSPSNKVTEKGKDVELRCDPISGHTALYWYRQSLGQGLEFLIYFQGNSAPDKSGLPSDRFSAERTGGSVSTLTIQRTQQEDSAVYLCASSLGGQTHEQYFGPGTRLTVT.

The chain joins TRBV5-5 to TRBJ2-6; perhaps TRBD1 as D (6 bases). Trimming left V 5 bases short and J 0 bases short, with 12 bases between. The CDR3 spans 16 residues. CDR1 and CDR2 (germline): SGHKS, YYEKEE (reference sequence). The CDR3 protein is CASSQDRRSGANVLTF. CDR3 DNA: TGTGCCAGCAGTCAGGACAGACGCTCTGGGGCCAACGTCCTGACTTTC. The whole variable domain, remainder taken from reference TRBV5-5 and TRBJ2-6, is DAGVTQSPTHLIKTRGQQVTLRCSPISGHKSVSWYQQVLGQGPQFIFQYYEKEERGRGNFPDRFSARQFPNYSSELNVNALLLGDSALYLCASSQDRRSGANVLTFGAGSRLTVL.

The chain recombines TRBV6-4 with TRBJ2-3; TRBD2 agrees at 9 bases. The CDR3 sequence is 13 residues long. Per the germline V gene, CDR1 is MRHNA and CDR2 is SNTAGT. After removal of 3 bases from V and 8 bases from J, the junction contained 3 bases not matched to a gene. The CDR3 loop is CASSEAGGGTQYF. The CDR3, as DNA: TGTGCCAGCAGTGAAGCGGGGGGAGGTACGCAGTATTTT.

V and J are TRBV6-5 and TRBJ1-5; TRBD1 is a possible D gene (6 bases). Deletions cut 6 bases from V and 1 base from J, with 10 bases between. CDR3 size: 14 residues. Germline-derived CDR1 and CDR2 are MNHEY and SVGAGI. The CDR3, as DNA: TGTGCCAGCAGCCGCGGACAGAGCAATCAGCCCCAGCATTTT. As protein: CASSRGQSNQPQHF.

The V call is TRBV7-8, the J call TRBJ2-1; 10 nucleotides align to TRBD2. Germline CDR1 reads SGHVS; CDR2 reads FQNEAQ. The trim removed 3 bases at V and 5 bases at J, leaving 7 bases unmatched. This CDR3 region has 16 residues. The CDR3, as DNA: TGTGCCAGCAGCTTGGCTAGCGGGGGAATGCACAATGAGCAGTTCTTC. Protein product: CASSLASGGMHNEQFF. Looking up the rest from reference TRBV7-8 and TRBJ2-1 gives the full variable domain: GAGVSQSPRYKVAKRGQDVALRCDPISGHVSLFWYQQALGQGPEFLTYFQNEAQLDKSGLPSDRFFAERPEGSVSTLKIQRTQQEDSAVYLCASSLASGGMHNEQFFGPGTRLTVL.

The chain has TRBV5-1 and TRBJ2-3; unclear D gene. Germline V gene sequence: CDR1 SGHRS, CDR2 YFSETQ. The CDR3 runs 15 residues. The V end lost 0 bases, the J end lost 0 bases, and 8 bases lay between the germline ends. DNA of the CDR3: TGCGCCAGCAGCTTGGTCCCTTCTAGCACAGATACGCAGTATTTT. It codes for CASSLVPSSTDTQYF. The variable domain in full, completed from reference TRBV5-1 and TRBJ2-3, reads KAGVTQTPRYLIKTRGQQVTLSCSPISGHRSVSWYQQTPGQGLQFLFEYFSETQRNKGNFPGRFSGRQFSNSRSEMNVSTLELGDSALYLCASSLVPSSTDTQYFGPGTRLTVL.

The gene calls are TRBV27 and TRBJ2-3; TRBD1 aligns across 10 bases. This CDR3 region has 13 residues. Germline V CDR1 and CDR2: MNHEY, SMNVEV (reference sequence). The ends lost 5 bases at V and 10 bases at J; junction bases unmatched: 6. CDR3 DNA: TGTGCCAGCAGTCAGACAGGGGGCTGGGCGCAGTATTTT. Translated, it gives CASSQTGGWAQYF.

This chain links TRBV4-1 with TRBJ2-7; maybe TRBD2 (6 bases). Deletions cut 3 bases from V and 3 bases from J, with 18 bases between. Germline V lookup: CDR1 MGHRA, CDR2 YSYEKL. CDR3 length: 16 residues. The CDR3 spells CASSQSQAGSYYEQYF. The CDR3 DNA reads TGCGCCAGCAGCCAGTCTCAGGCGGGGAGCTACTACGAGCAGTACTTC.

The rearrangement links TRBV2 to TRBJ2-1, with TRBD2 matching 7 bases. The CDR3 covers 17 residues. V was pared by 6 bases and J by 0 bases, with 11 bases of the junction left unmatched. The germline CDR1 and CDR2 sequences are SNHLY and FYNNEI. This CDR3 reads CASRDTSGVGSYNEQFF. The DNA for the CDR3 is TGTGCCAGCAGGGACACCAGCGGGGTCGGCTCCTACAATGAGCAGTTCTTC.

This clone appeared a few times. V and J are TRBV5-1 and TRBJ2-3; TRBD2 matches 11 bases. Per the germline V gene, CDR1 is SGHRS and CDR2 is YFSETQ. Trimming removed 5 bases from V and 2 bases from J; junction bases left unmatched: 7. The CDR3 spans 16 residues. CDR3: CASRPHSGGATDTQYF. Written as DNA, the CDR3 is TGCGCCAGCAGACCTCATAGCGGGGGGGCCACAGATACGCAGTATTTT.

The chain recombines TRBV10-2 with TRBJ2-3; no definite D call. The CDR3 spans 17 residues. The germline V gene encodes CDR1 WSHSY and CDR2 SAAADI. Trimming took off 2 bases at V and 1 base at J, with 16 bases between the two ends. CDR3 sequence (DNA): TGCGCCAGCAGTGAGACCCAGAGGCTACCCCGCACAGATACGCAGTATTTT. Translated, it gives CASSETQRLPRTDTQYF.

V is TRBV5-6 and J is TRBJ1-1; D is uncertain. V was trimmed by 1 base and J by 2 bases, leaving 9 bases between them. Per the germline V gene, CDR1 is SGHDT and CDR2 is YYEEEE. The CDR3 covers 14 residues. CDR3: CASSLYSINTEAFF. For the CDR3, the DNA is TGTGCCAGCAGCTTGTATAGCATCAACACTGAAGCTTTCTTT.

The V call is TRBV6-5, the J call TRBJ2-1; 8 positions match TRBD1. The germline gives CDR1 MNHEY, CDR2 SVGAGI. This CDR3 region has 15 residues. Losses at the gene ends were 6 bases for V and 3 bases for J; bases not matched to a gene: 7. CDR3 DNA: TGTGCCAGCAGGATGGACAGGGCAAACTACAATGAGCAGTTCTTC. Amino acids: CASRMDRANYNEQFF.

The chain links TRBV15 to TRBJ1-4; 8 bases agree with TRBD1. The CDR3 length is 16 residues. The ends lost 5 bases at V and 6 bases at J; junction bases unmatched: 11. Germline V gene data show CDR1 as LNHNV and CDR2 as YYDKDF (reference sequence). The CDR3 reads CATSGRPGQADEKLFF. The DNA of the CDR3 is TGTGCCACCAGCGGACGCCCGGGACAGGCGGATGAAAAACTGTTTTTT.

The genes are TRBV6-1 and TRBJ1-2; the D is unclear. This CDR3 comprises 13 residues. Germline V CDR1 and CDR2: MNHNS, SASEGT. The V gene lost 1 base and the J gene lost 5 bases, with 8 bases spanning the gap. The CDR3 is CASSEVLRYGYTF. The CDR3 DNA follows: TGTGCCAGCAGTGAAGTTCTGAGGTATGGCTACACCTTC.

The V gene is TRBV9, the J gene TRBJ1-4; D uncertain. V was cut by 1 base and J by 4 bases, with 11 bases left in between. There are 15 residues in the CDR3. Germline assignment: CDR1 SGDLS and CDR2 YYNGEE. The CDR3 is CASSVTPQNNEKLFF. The CDR3 nucleotides are TGTGCCAGCAGCGTAACACCCCAAAATAATGAAAAACTGTTTTTT.

This clone was counted a single time. The rearrangement links TRBV5-1 to TRBJ2-3; TRBD1 agrees at 10 bases. V shed 4 bases, J shed 4 bases, and the junction held 6 bases outside the gene matches. Per germline, CDR1 SGHRS and CDR2 YFSETQ. This CDR3 has 15 amino acids. This CDR3 is CASSPDRGLADTQYF. The CDR3 region has the DNA TGCGCCAGCAGCCCCGACAGGGGGCTGGCAGATACGCAGTATTTT. The variable domain in full, completed from reference TRBV5-1 and TRBJ2-3, reads KAGVTQTPRYLIKTRGQQVTLSCSPISGHRSVSWYQQTPGQGLQFLFEYFSETQRNKGNFPGRFSGRQFSNSRSEMNVSTLELGDSALYLCASSPDRGLADTQYFGPGTRLTVL.

This clone was recorded a few times. This chain links TRBV2 with TRBJ1-2; 12 bases line up with TRBD1. V was clipped by 7 bases and J by 5 bases; unmatched bases: 11. The germline CDR1 and CDR2 sequences are SNHLY and FYNNEI. The CDR3 length is 16 residues. The CDR3 sequence is CASKGQGAERSYGYTF. The CDR3 DNA reads as TGTGCCAGCAAGGGACAGGGGGCTGAGCGATCATATGGCTACACCTTC.

The chain employs TRBV2 and TRBJ1-4; no firm D call. V dropped 8 bases and J dropped 4 bases, with 11 bases sitting between them. Germline V lookup: CDR1 SNHLY, CDR2 FYNNEI. The CDR3 contains 13 residues. In DNA form, the CDR3 reads TGTGCCAGCGGTTTTAGGAGTAATGAAAAACTGTTTTTT. Encoded protein: CASGFRSNEKLFF.

CDR3 loop: CASSYSGSLYEQYF. CDR3 sequence (DNA): TGTGCCAGCAGTTACTCGGGGAGCCTGTACGAGCAGTACTTC. V and J are TRBV6-5 and TRBJ2-7; TRBD2 might be the D (5 bases). The CDR3 length is 14 residues. Trimming cost V 0 bases and J 4 bases, with 10 bases left between them. In germline, CDR1 is MNHEY, CDR2 SVGAGI.

CDR3 sequence: CAISESAGKYSYEQYF. The DNA for the CDR3 is TGTGCCATCAGTGAGTCGGCAGGGAAATACTCCTACGAGCAGTACTTC. V gene TRBV10-3 combines with J gene TRBJ2-7; maybe TRBD1 (5 bases). Germline-derived CDR1 and CDR2 are ENHRY and SYGVKD. The CDR3 loop spans 16 amino acids. Trimming removed 0 bases at V and 0 bases at J, with 12 bases between.

This clone was counted once. The rearrangement joins TRBV28 to TRBJ1-4; tentative D call: TRBD1 (5 bases). Germline V CDR1 and CDR2: MDHEN, SYDVKM. The CDR3 has 13 residues. Trimming cost V 6 bases and J 9 bases, with 14 bases left between them. The CDR3 DNA reads TGTGCCAGCAGCTGGGGGGGGGTGAAAAAACTGTTTTTT. It translates to CASSWGGVKKLFF. The whole variable domain, remainder taken from reference TRBV28 and TRBJ1-4, is DVKVTQSSRYLVKRTGEKVFLECVQDMDHENMFWYRQDPGLGLRLIYFSYDVKMKEKGDIPEGYSVSREKKERFSLILESASTNQTSMYLCASSWGGVKKLFFGSGTQLSVL.

V gene TRBV6-6 combines with J gene TRBJ2-1; the match to TRBD2 covers 10 bases. Trimming took 4 bases from V and 5 from J; bases not matched to a gene: 5. The CDR3 sequence is 15 residues long. Germline loops: CDR1 MNHNY, CDR2 SVGAGI (reference sequence). CDR3 DNA sequence: TGTGCCAGCAGTTTTATAGCGGGGGGCCACAATGAGCAGTTCTTC. It encodes CASSFIAGGHNEQFF.

The chain employs TRBV7-8 and TRBJ1-2; TRBD1 aligns across 8 bases. From germline, CDR1 is SGHVS and CDR2 FQNEAQ. V gave up 4 bases and J gave up 5 bases; unmatched junction bases: 3. The CDR3 consists of 13 residues. In nucleotides, the CDR3 is TGTGCCAGCAGCTACGACAGGGGATATGGCTACACCTTC. It codes for CASSYDRGYGYTF. Full variable domain (remainder filled in from reference TRBV7-8 and TRBJ1-2): GAGVSQSPRYKVAKRGQDVALRCDPISGHVSLFWYQQALGQGPEFLTYFQNEAQLDKSGLPSDRFFAERPEGSVSTLKIQRTQQEDSAVYLCASSYDRGYGYTFGSGTRLTVV.

Here the CDR3 DNA reads TGCGCCAGCAGCCCGACAGGGGGCTATGGCTACACCTTC. This encodes CASSPTGGYGYTF. The chain has TRBV5-1 and TRBJ1-2; TRBD1 matches 9 bases. V gave up 4 bases and J gave up 4 bases; unmatched junction bases: 2. The CDR3 totals 13 residues. The germline CDR1 and CDR2 sequences are SGHRS and YFSETQ.

The DNA for the CDR3 is TGTGCCAGCAGCTCGTGGACTAGCGGGGGAGGACGGGAGACCCAGTACTTC. Amino acids: CASSSWTSGGGRETQYF. The chain uses TRBV3-1 (or the pseudogene TRBV3-2) and TRBJ2-5; 13 bases match TRBD2. With 5 bases clipped from V and 5 bases from J, the junction kept 11 bases outside the gene matches. This CDR3 spans 17 amino acids. CDR1 is LGHDT and CDR2 is YNNKEL in the germline V gene (reference sequence).

This clone showed up just a few times. The chain uses TRBV6-5 and TRBJ2-3; tentatively, D is TRBD1 (5 bases). Germline V lookup: CDR1 MNHEY, CDR2 SVGAGI. The V gene lost 3 bases and the J gene lost 10 bases, with 8 bases spanning the gap. The CDR3 is 11 residues long. For the CDR3, the DNA is TGTGCCAGCAGTTATTCAGGGTCGCAGTATTTT. It codes for CASSYSGSQYF.

This sequence joins TRBV19 and TRBJ1-1, with a possible D match to TRBD1 (6 bases). The CDR3 length is 16 residues. Germline assignment: CDR1 LNHDA and CDR2 SQIVND (reference sequence). Trimming shortened V by 4 bases and J by 1 base, and 16 bases separated the two germline ends. This CDR3 is CASSSQGHPPNTEAFF. CDR3 in DNA: TGTGCCAGTAGTAGCCAGGGGCACCCCCCGAACACTGAAGCTTTCTTT. The whole variable domain, remainder taken from reference TRBV19 and TRBJ1-1, is DGGITQSPKYLFRKEGQNVTLSCEQNLNHDAMYWYRQDPGQGLRLIYYSQIVNDFQKGDIAEGYSVSREKKESFPLTVTSAQKNPTAFYLCASSSQGHPPNTEAFFGQGTRLTVV.

This chain uses TRBV24-1 with TRBJ2-2, with TRBD1 identical over 8 bases. CDR1 and CDR2 (germline): KGHDR, SFDVKD. V shed 2 bases, J shed 1 base, and the junction held 2 bases outside the gene matches. The CDR3 is 16 amino acids. The CDR3 sequence: CATSDSGQGNTGELFF. CDR3 sequence (DNA): TGTGCCACCAGTGATTCCGGACAGGGGAACACCGGGGAGCTGTTTTTT.

The J gene is TRBJ1-2, the V gene TRBV6-5; a possible D gene is TRBD1 (5 bases). The CDR3 sequence is 11 residues long. The ends were cut back, 2 bases at V and 10 bases at J, with 8 bases in the middle. Germline lookup yields CDR1 MNHEY and CDR2 SVGAGI. CDR3 DNA: TGTGCCAGCAGTTACCAGGGTTTCTACACCTTC. Translation: CASSYQGFYTF.